The entry below gives a single T cell receptor beta chain sequence along with its context. This entry is derived from a study of shared clonotypes between healthy human individuals. The V end was cut by 7 bases, the J end by 9 bases, with 16 bases between. CDR1 and CDR2 from the germline V gene are SNHLY and FYNNEI. This CDR3 has 14 amino acids. The protocol was immunoSEQ multiplex PCR, while the TCRdb copy is restricted to in-frame clones and leaves out a portion. The sample yields nearly 500,000 clones, about 79% seen once. The sequenced sample was PBMCs. This TCR came from a woman in her 40s in good health. Some clones in this sample may be carry-over from other donors' samples. The chain joins TRBV2 to TRBJ1-6, with D maybe TRBD1 (5 bases). CDR3 in DNA: TGTGCCAGCACCCTCTCCCGGGGGGGTTCACCCCTCCACTTT. Translation: CASTLSRGGSPLHF.